This entry lists 30 T cell receptor beta chains sequenced from one sample in a study of blood T cell repertoires in COVID-19. Only in-frame clones appear in the TCRdb table, and some are missing; sequencing was by immunoSEQ multiplex PCR. The sample yields about 300,000 clones, about nine tenths seen once. Sequenced: PBMCs or T cells enriched from blood (not recorded which). The origin of the receptors is a woman aged 40-49 years who had recovered from COVID-19.

The chain is built from TRBV18 and TRBJ2-2, with D maybe TRBD1 (5 bases). Germline V lookup: CDR1 KGHSH, CDR2 LQKENI. This CDR3 has 14 residues. Trimming stripped 2 bases from V and 2 bases from J, with 6 bases between. The CDR3 DNA sequence: TGTGCCAGCTCACCAGACAGAAACACCGGGGAGCTGTTTTTT. Translated, it gives CASSPDRNTGELFF. Drawing the rest from reference TRBV18 and TRBJ2-2, the complete variable domain is NAGVMQNPRHLVRRRGQEARLRCSPMKGHSHVYWYRQLPEEGLKFMVYLQKENIIDESGMPKERFSAEFPKEGPSILRIQQVVRGDSAAYFCASSPDRNTGELFFGEGSRLTVL.

This clone has just one count. The genes are TRBV7-6 and TRBJ1-2; the D gene is possibly TRBD1 (6 bases). Deletions cut 2 bases from V and 8 bases from J, with 15 bases between. CDR1 SGHVS and CDR2 FNYEAQ come from the germline V gene. The CDR3 covers 14 residues. The CDR3 sequence: CASSLNPAGEGYTF. In nucleotides, the CDR3 is TGTGCCAGCAGCTTAAACCCGGCAGGGGAAGGCTACACCTTC.

The chain recombines TRBV6-5 with TRBJ2-3; 8 bases are a match to TRBD1. The germline CDR1 and CDR2 sequences are MNHEY and SVGAGI. Trimming removed 6 bases from V and 4 bases from J; junction bases left unmatched: 6. The CDR3 has 14 residues. This chain's CDR3 is CASRRSQGADTQYF. The CDR3 DNA reads TGTGCCAGCAGGCGATCACAGGGGGCAGATACGCAGTATTTT.

This chain connects TRBV7-2 to TRBJ2-7; TRBD2 might be the D (6 bases). Trimming shortened V by 6 bases and J by 4 bases, and 22 bases separated the two germline ends. CDR3 length: 16 residues. Germline V gene sequence: CDR1 SGHTA, CDR2 FQGNSA. CDR3 amino acids: CASRETRGPVLYEQYF. CDR3 sequence (DNA): TGTGCCAGCAGGGAGACTAGAGGTCCTGTACTATACGAGCAGTACTTC.

The chain recombines TRBV6-5 with TRBJ1-6; no reliable D call. This CDR3 region has 14 residues. Trimming cost V 6 bases and J 9 bases, with 15 bases left between them. Germline CDR1 is MNHEY and CDR2 is SVGAGI. CDR3 sequence: CASRGSSGISPLHF. The DNA of the CDR3 is TGTGCCAGCAGGGGGAGTTCGGGGATTTCACCCCTCCACTTT.

The V call is TRBV7-2, the J call TRBJ1-2; 10 nucleotides match TRBD1. The CDR3 totals 14 residues. V trimming: 5 bases; J trimming: 8 bases; junction bases outside the gene matches: 8. Per the germline V gene, CDR1 is SGHTA and CDR2 is FQGNSA. CDR3: CASSPFGQGEGYTF. In DNA form, the CDR3 reads TGTGCCAGCAGCCCCTTCGGACAGGGGGAGGGCTACACCTTC.

The chain couples TRBV2 to TRBJ1-2; D not resolved. CDR3 size: 16 residues. Trimming took 0 bases from V and 0 from J, leaving 11 bases between them. Germline loops: CDR1 SNHLY, CDR2 FYNNEI. The CDR3 DNA reads TGTGCCAGCAGTGAAGCTTTCCTCTACTCTAACTATGGCTACACCTTC. This codes for CASSEAFLYSNYGYTF.

V is TRBV24-1 and J is TRBJ2-1; 8 bases are shared with TRBD1. After removal of 3 bases from V and 6 bases from J, the junction contained 6 bases not matched to a gene. The length of the CDR3 is 15 residues. The germline V gene has CDR1 KGHDR and CDR2 SFDVKD. Here the CDR3 DNA reads TGTGCCACCAGTGATCCCCGCCAGGGGGCCAATGAGCAGTTCTTC. It codes for CATSDPRQGANEQFF.

The chain has TRBV7-2 and TRBJ2-3, with D maybe TRBD1 (6 bases). Trimming shortened V by 4 bases and J by 0 bases, and 8 bases separated the two germline ends. The CDR3 covers 14 residues. Germline CDR1 reads SGHTA; CDR2 reads FQGNSA. CDR3 residues: CASSSGQSTDTQYF. The CDR3 DNA is TGTGCCAGCAGCTCCGGACAGAGCACAGATACGCAGTATTTT.

The J gene is TRBJ1-5, the V gene TRBV14; no clear D. The germline V and J ends were trimmed by 4 bases and 1 base, with 5 bases remaining between them. The V gene's germline CDR1 is SGHDN and CDR2 FVKESK. There are 13 residues in the CDR3. In nucleotides, the CDR3 is TGTGCCAGCAGCCTATTCAGCAATCAGCCCCAGCATTTT. This gives the protein CASSLFSNQPQHF.

The chain employs TRBV10-3 and TRBJ2-1; tentatively, D is TRBD1 (5 bases). Germline V gene lookup returns CDR1 ENHRY and CDR2 SYGVKD. Trimming cost V 4 bases and J 0 bases, with 13 bases left between them. CDR3 length: 16 residues. CDR3 sequence reads: CAISGPAGSSYNEQFF. DNA for the CDR3: TGTGCCATCAGTGGGCCAGCAGGGTCCTCCTACAATGAGCAGTTCTTC.

The chain recombines TRBV7-9 with TRBJ2-5; 7 bases line up with TRBD1. The germline V gene has CDR1 SEHNR and CDR2 FQNEAQ (reference sequence). The CDR3 sequence is 17 residues long. Unmatched junction bases numbered 16, after V lost 5 bases and J lost 4 bases. The CDR3 DNA reads as TGTGCCAGCAGCGGACGACAGGGTTTGTCTTTAGGAGAGACCCAGTACTTC. Its protein product is CASSGRQGLSLGETQYF. Variable domain in full (rest from reference TRBV7-9 and TRBJ2-5): DTGVSQNPRHKITKRGQNVTFRCDPISEHNRLYWYRQTLGQGPEFLTYFQNEAQLEKSRLLSDRFSAERPKGSFSTLEIQRTEQGDSAMYLCASSGRQGLSLGETQYFGPGTRLLVL.

The J gene is TRBJ2-3, the V gene TRBV7-3; 7 bases match TRBD1. Trimming cost V 5 bases and J 3 bases; bases outside gene matches: 8. Germline V gene sequence: CDR1 SGHTA, CDR2 FQGTGA. CDR3 length: 15 residues. CDR3 in amino acids: CASSPDRVGTDTQYF. The CDR3, as DNA: TGTGCCAGCAGCCCTGACAGGGTTGGGACAGATACGCAGTATTTT.

The chain employs TRBV7-3 and TRBJ2-1, with no clear D. Trimming took 2 bases from V and 2 from J, leaving 10 bases between them. Germline assignment: CDR1 SGHTA and CDR2 FQGTGA. The CDR3 loop spans 15 amino acids. The CDR3 reads CASSLSHSTYNEQFF. The CDR3 nucleotides are TGTGCCAGCAGCTTATCGCACTCAACCTACAATGAGCAGTTCTTC.

This chain joins TRBV9 and TRBJ2-1, with 8 bases aligning to TRBD2. This CDR3 comprises 19 residues. V trimming: 4 bases; J trimming: 4 bases; junction bases outside the gene matches: 19. CDR1 SGDLS and CDR2 YYNGEE come from the germline V gene. The CDR3 DNA follows: TGTGCCAGCAGCCCCCGGTTGATGGCGAGCGGGGGTCTATACAATGAGCAGTTCTTC. This sequence encodes CASSPRLMASGGLYNEQFF.

This clone was counted once. The gene calls are TRBV18 and TRBJ1-2; TRBD1 matches 8 bases. The CDR3 totals 16 residues. V lost 3 bases, J lost 4 bases, and 10 bases stayed unmatched. Germline CDR1 reads KGHSH; CDR2 reads LQKENI. DNA of the CDR3: TGTGCCAGCTCACCTACAGCAGGGGGCCGGGGCTATGGCTACACCTTC. This translates into CASSPTAGGRGYGYTF.

This clone is a singleton in its sample. In DNA, the CDR3 is TGTGCCATCAGAGGCCCGGGACAGGGGCACACTGAAGCTTTCTTT. This encodes CAIRGPGQGHTEAFF. The rearrangement links TRBV10-3 to TRBJ1-1; 10 nucleotides match TRBD1. In germline, CDR1 is ENHRY, CDR2 SYGVKD. The CDR3 consists of 15 residues. J lost 3 bases, V lost 6 bases, and 7 bases had no gene match.

V and J are TRBV7-2 and TRBJ2-7; TRBD2 matches at 10 bases. The CDR3 length is 15 residues. J was trimmed by 5 bases and V by 5 bases; bases with no gene match: 9. Germline lookup yields CDR1 SGHTA and CDR2 FQGNSA. This CDR3 reads CASSASGSSANEQYF. The CDR3 nucleotides read TGTGCCAGCAGCGCTAGCGGGAGCTCTGCTAACGAGCAGTACTTC.

This chain uses TRBV5-6 with TRBJ1-6; perhaps TRBD1 as D (6 bases). This CDR3 spans 15 amino acids. Deletions cut 1 base from V and 7 bases from J, with 12 bases between. Germline lookup yields CDR1 SGHDT and CDR2 YYEEEE. CDR3 in amino acids: CASSLRPGANSPLHF. DNA for the CDR3: TGTGCCAGCAGCTTGCGACCAGGGGCCAATTCACCCCTCCACTTT.

This chain uses TRBV30 with TRBJ1-5; D possibly corresponds to TRBD1 (6 bases). Trimming took 4 bases from V and 2 from J, leaving 15 bases between them. The CDR3 covers 15 residues. Germline loops: CDR1 GTSNPN, CDR2 SVGIG (reference sequence). The CDR3 loop reads CAWKAGGQGNQPQHF. The CDR3 DNA reads as TGTGCCTGGAAGGCTGGGGGACAAGGCAATCAGCCCCAGCATTTT.

The gene calls are TRBV19 and TRBJ1-5, with a possible D match to TRBD1 (6 bases). CDR1 is LNHDA and CDR2 is SQIVND in the germline V gene (reference sequence). The CDR3 covers 15 residues. Deletions cut 1 base from V and 3 bases from J, with 10 bases between. DNA for the CDR3: TGTGCCAGTAGTATAGGTAGGACAGTCAATCAGCCCCAGCATTTT. This gives the protein CASSIGRTVNQPQHF.

The chain has TRBV11-2 and TRBJ1-3, with TRBD1 as a possible D gene (5 bases). The CDR3 has 15 amino acids. V lost 0 bases to trimming and J lost 10 bases, with 16 bases between them. The germline CDR1 and CDR2 sequences are SGHAT and FQNNGV. DNA for the CDR3: TGTGCCAGCAGCTTAGAAGCGGGACCCCCAGGGACCATATATTTT. Residues: CASSLEAGPPGTIYF.

The chain carries TRBV6-5 and TRBJ2-5; D is perhaps TRBD2 (6 bases). The CDR3 extends over 12 amino acids. Germline CDR1 reads MNHEY; CDR2 reads SVGAGI. V dropped 11 bases and J dropped 2 bases, with 12 bases sitting between them. The CDR3 region has the DNA TGTGCCGGAGCGGGCCAACAAGAGACCCAGTACTTC. It encodes CAGAGQQETQYF.

The chain couples TRBV29-1 to TRBJ1-1; 7 nucleotides align to TRBD1. This CDR3 contains 15 residues. The germline gives CDR1 SQVTM, CDR2 ANQGSEA. Losses at the gene ends were 4 bases for V and 1 base for J; bases not matched to a gene: 9. The CDR3 region is CSVAGDRRPNTEAFF. Here the CDR3 DNA reads TGCAGCGTTGCAGGGGACAGACGGCCGAACACTGAAGCTTTCTTT.

The chain recombines TRBV2 with TRBJ2-2; D remains ambiguous. This CDR3 region has 14 residues. V was cut by 7 bases and J by 4 bases, with 13 bases left in between. The germline V gene has CDR1 SNHLY and CDR2 FYNNEI. CDR3 bases: TGTGCCAGCAATCTAGTTCGACTCACCGGGGAGCTGTTTTTT. As protein: CASNLVRLTGELFF. Together with reference TRBV2 and TRBJ2-2, the CDR3 gives the full variable domain: EPEVTQTPSHQVTQMGQEVILRCVPISNHLYFYWYRQILGQKVEFLVSFYNNEISEKSEIFDDQFSVERPDGSNFTLKIRSTKLEDSAMYFCASNLVRLTGELFFGEGSRLTVL.

The gene calls are TRBV4-3 and TRBJ1-3; 8 nucleotides line up with TRBD1. There are 18 residues in the CDR3. V lost 1 base and J lost 2; bases outside the gene matches: 10. The germline gives CDR1 LGHNA, CDR2 YSLEER. The CDR3 sequence: CASSQAPTGGMAGNTIYF. CDR3 coding DNA: TGCGCCAGCAGCCAAGCCCCTACAGGGGGAATGGCTGGAAACACCATATATTTT.

In this sample, this clone turned up once. The chain employs TRBV7-2 and TRBJ1-5; D is undetermined. This CDR3 is 16 amino acids long. The germline V gene has CDR1 SGHTA and CDR2 FQGNSA. Deletions cut 3 bases from V and 1 base from J, with 13 bases between. CDR3 coding DNA: TGTGCCAGCAGCTTTAGGGCCGGGAACAGCAATCAGCCCCAGCATTTT. Translating it yields CASSFRAGNSNQPQHF.

The chain links TRBV2 to TRBJ1-5, with 8 bases aligning to TRBD1. The V gene end was trimmed by 4 bases and the J gene end by 3 bases; junction bases not matched to a gene: 5. This CDR3 has 15 amino acids. CDR1 and CDR2 (germline): SNHLY, FYNNEI. CDR3 DNA sequence: TGTGCCAGCAGTGGAAGACAGGGGAACAATCAGCCCCAGCATTTT. Protein: CASSGRQGNNQPQHF.

The V and J genes are TRBV6-2 or TRBV6-3 and TRBJ2-7; no firm D call. The CDR3 contains 13 residues. Germline CDR1 reads MNHEY; CDR2 reads SVGEGT. Deletions cut 0 bases from V and 2 bases from J, with 5 bases between. The CDR3: CASSYSTPYEQYF. As DNA, the CDR3 is TGTGCCAGCAGTTACTCGACACCCTACGAGCAGTACTTC.

V usage is TRBV2 and J usage is TRBJ1-1; D not resolved. Trimming took off 8 bases at V and 10 bases at J, with 17 bases between the two ends. CDR1 SNHLY and CDR2 FYNNEI come from the germline V gene. There are 12 residues in the CDR3. As DNA, the CDR3 is TGTGCCAGCTCCCTGGGCCGGGAAGGAGCTTTCTTT. This translates into CASSLGREGAFF.